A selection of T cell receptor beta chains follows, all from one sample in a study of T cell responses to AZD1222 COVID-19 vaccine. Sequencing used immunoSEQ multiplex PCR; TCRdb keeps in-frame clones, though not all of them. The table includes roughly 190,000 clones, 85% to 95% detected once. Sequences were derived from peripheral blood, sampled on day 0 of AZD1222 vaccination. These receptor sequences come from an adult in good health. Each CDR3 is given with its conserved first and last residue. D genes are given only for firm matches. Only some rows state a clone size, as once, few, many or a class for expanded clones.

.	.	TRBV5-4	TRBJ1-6	CASSFPAEGYNSPLHF	TGTGCCAGCAGCTTTCCCGCGGAGGGGTATAATTCACCCCTCCACTTT
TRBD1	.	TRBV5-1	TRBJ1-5	CASSLGQGSQPQHF	TGCGCCAGCAGCCTAGGACAGGGCTCTCAGCCCCAGCATTTT
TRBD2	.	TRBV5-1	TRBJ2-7	CASSPGGLAGTYEQYF	TGCGCCAGCAGCCCGGGAGGGCTAGCGGGGACCTACGAGCAGTACTTC
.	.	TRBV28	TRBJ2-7	CASSMSLYEQYF	TGTGCCAGCAGTATGTCTCTCTACGAGCAGTACTTC
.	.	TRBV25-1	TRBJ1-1	CASSEWDRVAFF	TGTGCCAGCAGTGAATGGGACCGAGTAGCTTTCTTT
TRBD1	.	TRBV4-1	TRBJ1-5	CASSQEGQGSQPQHF	TGCGCCAGCAGCCAAGAAGGACAGGGAAGTCAGCCCCAGCATTTT
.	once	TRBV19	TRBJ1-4	CASNPARAGDNEKLFF	TGTGCCAGTAATCCCGCTCGGGCAGGGGATAATGAAAAACTGTTTTTT
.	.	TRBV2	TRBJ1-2	CASSGGLLYGYTF	TGTGCCAGCAGTGGGGGACTGCTTTATGGCTACACCTTC
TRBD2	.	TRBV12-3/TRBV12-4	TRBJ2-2	CASNVAGTGELFF	TGTGCCAGCAACGTAGCGGGCACCGGGGAGCTGTTTTTT
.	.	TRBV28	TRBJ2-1	CAYYNEQFF	TGTGCCTACTACAATGAGCAGTTCTTC
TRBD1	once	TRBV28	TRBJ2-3	CASSPTGSLADTQYF	TGTGCCAGCAGCCCGACAGGGAGTTTGGCAGATACGCAGTATTTT
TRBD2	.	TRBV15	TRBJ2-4	CATSRVSGGAGNIQYF	TGTGCCACCAGCAGAGTAAGCGGGGGGGCCGGAAACATTCAGTACTTC
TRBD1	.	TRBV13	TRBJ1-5	CASSQGQGSQPQHF	TGTGCCAGCAGCCAAGGACAGGGGAGTCAGCCCCAGCATTTT
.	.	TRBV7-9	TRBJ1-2	CASSRGGREQEGYTF	TGTGCCAGCAGCCGGGGGGGCCGGGAACAGGAAGGCTACACCTTC
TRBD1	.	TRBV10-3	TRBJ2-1	CAINQGAPYNEQFF	TGTGCCATCAATCAGGGGGCACCCTACAATGAGCAGTTCTTC
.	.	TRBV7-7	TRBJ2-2	CASSLVGTPTNTGELFF	TGTGCCAGCAGCTTAGTAGGGACACCAACGAACACCGGGGAGCTGTTTTTT
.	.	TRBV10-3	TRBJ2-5	CAIKGESETQYF	TGTGCCATCAAAGGGGAATCGGAGACCCAGTACTTC
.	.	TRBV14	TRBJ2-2	CASSQALTGELFF	TGTGCCAGCAGCCAGGCACTCACCGGGGAGCTGTTTTTT
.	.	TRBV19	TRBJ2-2	CASSPQGTGELFF	TGTGCCAGTAGTCCACAGGGCACCGGGGAGCTGTTTTTT
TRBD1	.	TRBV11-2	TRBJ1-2	CASSRRQGEEDGYTF	TGTGCCAGCAGCAGGCGACAGGGGGAGGAGGATGGCTACACCTTC
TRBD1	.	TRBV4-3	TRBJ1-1	CASSQDLTGTGARNTEAFF	TGCGCCAGCAGCCAAGATCTAACCGGGACAGGGGCGAGGAACACTGAAGCTTTCTTT
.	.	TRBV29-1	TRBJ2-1	CSVRERGRTSYNEQFF	TGCAGCGTTAGGGAAAGGGGCCGTACCTCCTACAATGAGCAGTTCTTC
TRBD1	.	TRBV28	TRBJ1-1	CASSLSTGEVGAFF	TGTGCCAGCAGTCTCTCGACAGGGGAGGTGGGAGCTTTCTTT
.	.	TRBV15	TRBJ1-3	CATSSQVVTGNTIYF	TGTGCCACCAGCAGTCAGGTAGTGACTGGAAACACCATATATTTT
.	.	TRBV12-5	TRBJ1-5	CASGWLGLNQPQHF	TGTGCTAGTGGTTGGCTGGGGCTGAATCAGCCCCAGCATTTT
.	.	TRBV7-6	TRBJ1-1	CASSLATGNTEAFF	TGTGCCAGCAGCTTAGCAACAGGGAACACTGAAGCTTTCTTT
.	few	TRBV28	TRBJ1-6	CASSFPGWDNSPLHF	TGTGCCAGCAGTTTTCCGGGGTGGGATAATTCACCCCTCCACTTT
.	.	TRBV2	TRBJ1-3	CASKSYGNTIYF	TGTGCCAGCAAGAGTTATGGAAACACCATATATTTT
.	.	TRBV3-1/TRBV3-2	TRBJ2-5	CASSQSTAQETQYF	TGTGCCAGCAGCCAATCCACAGCTCAAGAGACCCAGTACTTC
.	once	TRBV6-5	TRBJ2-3	CASSYSGRITDTQYF	TGTGCCAGCAGTTACTCGGGACGGATCACAGATACGCAGTATTTT
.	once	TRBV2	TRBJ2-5	CASSASGKETQYF	TGTGCCAGCAGTGCTAGTGGGAAAGAGACCCAGTACTTC
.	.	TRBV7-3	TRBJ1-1	CASSSDSNTEAFF	TGTGCCAGCAGCTCCGACAGCAACACTGAAGCTTTCTTT
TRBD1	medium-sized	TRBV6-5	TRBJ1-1	CASSYITGQLIRGAFF	TGTGCCAGCAGTTATATTACGGGACAGCTAATTCGTGGAGCTTTCTTT
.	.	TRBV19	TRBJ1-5	CASSIGLAGDQPQHF	TGTGCCAGTAGTATAGGACTCGCCGGGGATCAGCCCCAACATTTT
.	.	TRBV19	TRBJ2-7	CASSIDGPTPEQYF	TGTGCCAGTAGTATAGATGGGCCAACACCCGAGCAGTACTTC
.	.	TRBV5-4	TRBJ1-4	CASSRRGGLNEKLFF	TGTGCCAGCAGCCGCCGGGGGGGGCTGAATGAAAAACTGTTTTTT
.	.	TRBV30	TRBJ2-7	CAWRSTYEQYF	TGTGCCTGGAGATCTACCTACGAGCAGTACTTC
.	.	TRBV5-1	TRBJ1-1	CASSFVGSTEAFF	TGCGCCAGCAGCTTCGTAGGGAGCACTGAAGCTTTCTTT
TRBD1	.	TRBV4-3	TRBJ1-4	CASSQGTGAGYEKLFF	TGCGCCAGCAGCCAAGGCACAGGGGCGGGGTATGAAAAACTGTTTTTT
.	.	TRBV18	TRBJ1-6	CASSPMDSSSYNSPLHF	TGTGCCAGCTCACCGATGGACTCTAGCTCCTATAATTCACCCCTCCACTTT
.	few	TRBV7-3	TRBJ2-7	CASSPGGPYEQYF	TGTGCCAGCAGCCCCGGGGGCCCCTACGAGCAGTACTTC
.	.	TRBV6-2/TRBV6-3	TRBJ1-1	CASSPGRQGIFDTEAFF	TGTGCCAGCAGCCCTGGACGGCAGGGCATCTTCGACACTGAAGCTTTCTTT
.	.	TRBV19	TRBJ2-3	CASSGQTTDTQYF	TGTGCCAGTAGCGGACAGACGACAGATACGCAGTATTTT
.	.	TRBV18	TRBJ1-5	CASSPGVGAGQPQHF	TGTGCCAGCTCACCTGGGGTGGGGGCTGGTCAGCCCCAGCATTTT
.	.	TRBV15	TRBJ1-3	CATSRGHSSSGNTIYF	TGTGCCACCAGCAGAGGACATTCGAGCTCTGGAAACACCATATATTTT
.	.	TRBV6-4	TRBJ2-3	CASSDSEERTDTQYF	TGTGCCAGCAGTGACTCTGAGGAACGGACAGATACGCAGTATTTT
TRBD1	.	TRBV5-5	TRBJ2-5	CASKRAGTGVETQYF	TGTGCCAGCAAAAGGGCCGGGACAGGGGTTGAGACCCAGTACTTC